A single T cell receptor beta chain is shown here with its context. Its antigen is as yet unknown. J was trimmed by 0 bases and V by 1 base; bases with no gene match: 3. CDR3 length: 16 amino acids. The germline V gene has CDR1 SGHTA and CDR2 FQGNSA. Using RNA template, CDR3s of TCR alpha and beta were amplified with iRepertoire arm-PCR. One-step reverse transcription and amplification started from roughly 100-400 ng of tissue mRNA or PBMC total RNA. TCRdb processed the multiplex PCR reads anew with MiXCR; each CDR3 protein has one entry. Among roughly 130,000 distinct CDR3 sequences listed, 24% were seen once. The entry originates in a study of glioma-infiltrating T cells. Study results and limitations: Very few CDR3 sequences were shared between tissue and blood. Tissue-blood divergence was below expectation in non-neoplastic patients, above in gliomas.

The V call is TRBV7-2, the J call TRBJ1-5; 7 nucleotides match TRBD1. Material for sequencing was glioma tissue, nonneoplastic brain tissue, or PBMCs (not recorded which). The TCR was taken from a human donor with low-grade glioma or glioblastoma, undergoing nonglioma brain surgery, or in good health (not recorded which). The CDR3 DNA reads as TGTGCCAGCAGCTTAGGTGGACAGGCTAGCAATCAGCCCCAGCATTTT. This translates into CASSLGGQASNQPQHF.